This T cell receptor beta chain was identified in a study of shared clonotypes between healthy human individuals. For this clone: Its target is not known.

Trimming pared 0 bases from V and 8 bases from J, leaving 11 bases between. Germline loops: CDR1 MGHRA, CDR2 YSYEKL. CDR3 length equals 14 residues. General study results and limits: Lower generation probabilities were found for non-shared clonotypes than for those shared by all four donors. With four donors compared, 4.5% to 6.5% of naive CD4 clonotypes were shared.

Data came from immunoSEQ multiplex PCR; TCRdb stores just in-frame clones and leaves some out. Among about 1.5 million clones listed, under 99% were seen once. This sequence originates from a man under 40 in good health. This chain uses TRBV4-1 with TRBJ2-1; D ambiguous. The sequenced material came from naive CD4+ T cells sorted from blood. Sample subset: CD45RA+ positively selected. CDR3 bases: TGCGCCAGCAGCCAAGAAGCCGTAGTGGATGAGCAGTTCTTC. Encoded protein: CASSQEAVVDEQFF.